This T cell receptor beta chain came from a study of Graves' ophthalmopathy and Graves' hyperthyroidism. This clonotype has more than one count but fewer than ten. Its antigen is as yet unknown. Aged 18 to 65, hyperthyroidism patients had been newly diagnosed, with under 2 months' duration. Clinical symptoms, serum thyroxine, TRAb, thyroid ultrasound and orbital computed tomography determined diagnosis. The authors amplified TCR beta CDR3 regions, and they did so from RNA transcripts for repertoire sequencing. HTBI primers served in a first-round RT-PCR, which a second-round multiplex PCR followed. TCRdb recomputed calls from the multiplex PCR reads with MiXCR, one row per CDR3 protein. This table holds about 390,000 distinct CDR3 sequences, approximately 17% found once. The CDR3 has 16 residues. Per the germline V gene, CDR1 is LNHDA and CDR2 is SQIVND (reference sequence). J gave up 2 bases and V 7 bases, and 11 bases lay outside the gene matches.

General study points: Blood also contained most of the expanded thyroid clonotypes above 0.001 frequency.

Material: peripheral blood. The rearrangement uses TRBV19 and TRBJ2-5; 9 nucleotides align to TRBD2. The receptor was derived from an adult woman with stable Graves' hyperthyroidism. In DNA form, the CDR3 reads TGTGCCAGTACTGATCGGGCTAGCGGGATACAAGAGACCCAGTACTTC. Translation: CASTDRASGIQETQYF.